Presented here are 25 T cell receptor beta chains from one specimen sequenced in a study of identical twins. TCRdb called the 5' RACE reads again in MiXCR, with one record for every CDR3 protein. In the table there are approximately 690,000 distinct CDR3 sequences, around 6% of which are singletons. The material sequenced was naive T cells sorted from blood. All receptors come from a man between 18 and 29 years old in good health.

This clonotype was observed a handful of times. The V call is TRBV7-9, the J call TRBJ2-7; D unclear. The CDR3 is 11 residues long. The V gene lost 1 base and the J gene lost 7 bases, with 5 bases spanning the gap. CDR1 and CDR2 (germline): SEHNR, FQNEAQ (reference sequence). Here the CDR3 reads CASSLEEEQYV. DNA for the CDR3: TGTGCCAGCAGCTTAGAAGAAGAGCAGTACGTC.

In this sample, this clonotype turned up a few times. J is TRBJ2-1 and V is TRBV12-5, with D unresolved. Trimming took 6 bases from V and 3 from J, leaving 15 bases between them. CDR3 size: 15 residues. Germline CDR1 reads LGHNT; CDR2 reads FRNRAP. DNA for the CDR3: TGTGCTAGTGGGGACGGGCCGGCCGGCTACAATGAGCAGTTCTTC. Its protein is CASGDGPAGYNEQFF. Drawing the rest from reference TRBV12-5 and TRBJ2-1, the complete variable domain is DARVTQTPRHKVTEMGQEVTMRCQPILGHNTVFWYRQTMMQGLELLAYFRNRAPLDDSGMPKDRFSAEMPDATLATLKIQPSEPRDSAVYFCASGDGPAGYNEQFFGPGTRLTVL.

This clonotype came up a few times. The CDR3 spells CASSKEGGASTDTQYF. In DNA form, the CDR3 reads TGTGCCAGCAGCAAAGAGGGGGGAGCTAGCACAGATACGCAGTATTTT. V and J are TRBV21-1 and TRBJ2-3; the listed D gene, TRBD1, was not tested against the DNA. TRBV21-1 is an annotated pseudogene. This CDR3 contains 16 residues.

At least ten counts were recorded for this clonotype. The chain uses TRBV29-1 and TRBJ2-4; D unclear. Deletions cut 4 bases from V and 8 bases from J, with 9 bases between. The CDR3 contains 11 residues. Germline V gene sequence: CDR1 SQVTM, CDR2 ANQGSEA. CDR3 in DNA: TGCAGCGTTGGGGCAGGAGACATTCAGTACTTC. Residues: CSVGAGDIQYF.

This chain connects TRBV6-2 or TRBV6-3 to TRBJ1-2; D uncertain. Trimming pared 1 base from V and 0 bases from J, leaving 9 bases between. Per the germline V gene, CDR1 is MNHEY and CDR2 is SVGEGT. CDR3 length: 15 amino acids. CDR3 sequence reads: CASSYFAASNYGYTF. The CDR3 DNA reads as TGTGCCAGCAGTTACTTTGCAGCCTCTAACTATGGCTACACCTTC.

This clonotype was detected ten times or more. The rearrangement uses TRBV9 and TRBJ2-1; no firm D call. This CDR3 contains 13 residues. CDR1 is SGDLS, CDR2 YYNGEE, per germline. The V and J ends lost 3 bases and 5 bases respectively, with 9 bases between them. CDR3 region: CASSASSNNEQFF. As DNA, the CDR3 is TGTGCCAGCAGCGCCAGTAGCAACAATGAGCAGTTCTTC.

This chain uses TRBV5-1 with TRBJ2-3; TRBD2 agrees at 7 bases. This CDR3 contains 15 residues. The V and J ends lost 1 base and 3 bases, in that order; junction bases with no gene match: 5. Germline V gene lookup returns CDR1 SGHRS and CDR2 YFSETQ. The CDR3 DNA reads as TGCGCCAGCAGCTTGATGGGAGGGCGGACAGATACGCAGTATTTT. It encodes CASSLMGGRTDTQYF.

The chain has TRBV20-1 and TRBJ1-2; D is unclear. Germline V gene sequence: CDR1 DFQATT, CDR2 SNEGSKA (reference sequence). Trimming cost V 6 bases and J 0 bases, with 11 bases left between them. CDR3 length: 13 residues. CDR3 DNA sequence: TGCAGTGCAATGGGAGACACTAACTATGGCTACACCTTC. Its translation is CSAMGDTNYGYTF.

The V and J genes are TRBV6-1 and TRBJ2-2, with a possible D match to TRBD1 (5 bases). V was trimmed by 11 bases and J by 0 bases, leaving 13 bases between them. Germline V gene lookup returns CDR1 MNHNS and CDR2 SASEGT. The CDR3 has 14 amino acids. The CDR3 nucleotides are TGTGCCTGTCGACAGAGCGCGAACACCGGGGAGCTGTTTTTT. It yields the protein CACRQSANTGELFF.

This clonotype was detected many times. The rearrangement uses TRBV7-9 and TRBJ1-1; D not resolved. Trimming removed 5 bases from V and 6 bases from J, with 16 bases in between. The CDR3 length is 14 residues. Looked up from germline, CDR1 is SEHNR and CDR2 is FQNEAQ (reference sequence). This chain's CDR3 is CASSASGKGPEAFF. As DNA, the CDR3 is TGTGCCAGCAGCGCGAGTGGGAAAGGCCCTGAAGCTTTCTTT.

A note on this clonotype: Just one base apart from a much larger clone, this may be a read error. The genes are TRBV6-1 and TRBJ2-7, with D tentatively TRBD2 (7 bases). V was pared by 7 bases and J by 3 bases, with 16 bases between. CDR1 is MNHNS, CDR2 SASEGT, per germline. CDR3 length: 14 residues. DNA for the CDR3: TGTGCCAGCAAACAGGGACTATCCAACTACGAGCAGTACTTC. It specifies CASKQGLSNYEQYF.

This clonotype was counted many times. The chain links TRBV3-1 to TRBJ1-1, with D possibly matching TRBD1 (6 bases). Germline lookup yields CDR1 LGHDT and CDR2 YNNKEL (reference sequence). The ends were cut back, 5 bases at V and 3 bases at J, with 13 bases in the middle. CDR3 length: 14 residues. The CDR3 loop is CASSTRNRDTEAFF. The DNA of the CDR3 is TGTGCCAGCAGCACTCGTAACAGGGACACTGAAGCTTTCTTT.

This clonotype was observed a handful of times. V usage is TRBV5-1 and J usage is TRBJ2-7, with TRBD2 identical over 14 bases. The ends lost 3 bases at V and 4 bases at J; junction bases unmatched: 6. The CDR3 runs 16 residues. In germline, CDR1 is SGHRS, CDR2 YFSETQ. CDR3 protein: CASSSGLAGGAYEQYV. The CDR3 DNA sequence: TGCGCCAGCAGCTCAGGACTAGCGGGAGGCGCATACGAGCAGTACGTC.

This clonotype was seen more than once but under ten times. This rearrangement joins TRBV6-5 to TRBJ2-3, with D uncertain. Germline-derived CDR1 and CDR2 are MNHEY and SVGAGI. This CDR3 is built from 13 residues. Trimming pared 0 bases from V and 14 bases from J, leaving 15 bases between. The DNA of the CDR3 is TGTGCCAGCAGTTACTCGATCCTAGGATTTTTGTATTTT. It codes for CASSYSILGFLYF.

This clonotype turned up a few times. V gene TRBV20-1 combines with J gene TRBJ1-6; weak D call: TRBD1 (6 bases). This CDR3 is built from 14 residues. Trimming left V 1 base short and J 7 bases short, with 11 bases between. Germline CDR1 DFQATT, CDR2 SNEGSKA (reference sequence). CDR3 DNA: TGCAGTGCTAGAGTTACAGGGACCAATTCACCCCTCCACTTT. Translation: CSARVTGTNSPLHF.

This clonotype has more than one count but fewer than ten. The CDR3 loop is CSAPPQRTDTQYF. For the CDR3, the DNA is TGCAGTGCTCCACCCCAGCGCACAGATACGCAGTATTTT. The chain links TRBV20-1 to TRBJ2-3; D call uncertain. CDR1 DFQATT and CDR2 SNEGSKA come from the germline V gene (reference sequence). The CDR3 covers 13 residues. The V and J ends lost 5 bases and 1 base respectively, with 10 bases between them.

The rearrangement links TRBV6-2 or TRBV6-3 to TRBJ2-5; no firm D call. The V end lost 2 bases, the J end lost 5 bases, and 9 bases lay between the germline ends. The CDR3 has 13 amino acids. The germline V gene encodes CDR1 MNHEY and CDR2 SVGEGT. CDR3 nucleotides: TGTGCCAGCAGTTACGTCCGGACGGAGACCCAGTACTTC. This gives the protein CASSYVRTETQYF.

The chain carries TRBV12-3 or TRBV12-4 and TRBJ2-5; D unclear. The CDR3 totals 16 residues. The V gene lost 2 bases and the J gene lost 1 base, with 14 bases spanning the gap. The CDR3 DNA sequence: TGTGCCAGCAGTTTATACTTTAATGGGTTCCAAGAGACCCAGTACTTC. Translation: CASSLYFNGFQETQYF.

This clonotype appeared many times. This rearrangement joins TRBV4-1 to TRBJ2-3; 7 bases align to TRBD1. Germline V gene lookup returns CDR1 MGHRA and CDR2 YSYEKL. The CDR3 extends over 18 amino acids. V trimming: 0 bases; J trimming: 5 bases; junction bases outside the gene matches: 14. The CDR3 DNA reads TGCGCCAGCAGCCAAGATGTGGGACAGTCCTCGAGAGAAGATACGCAGTATTTT. Its translation is CASSQDVGQSSREDTQYF.

This clonotype was found many times. This rearrangement joins TRBV12-3 or TRBV12-4 to TRBJ2-1; 8 nucleotides agree with TRBD1. With 5 bases clipped from V and 1 base from J, the junction kept 4 bases outside the gene matches. The CDR3 has 15 residues. CDR3 nucleotide sequence: TGTGCCAGCAGTCTGACAGGGGTTTCCTACAATGAGCAGTTCTTC. As protein: CASSLTGVSYNEQFF.

In its sample, this clonotype was seen many times. The CDR3 loop is CASSVVPGGRAGELFF. The CDR3 nucleotides are TGTGCCAGCAGCGTAGTCCCGGGGGGGAGAGCCGGGGAGCTGTTTTTT. The gene calls are TRBV9 and TRBJ2-2; 8 bases match TRBD2. The CDR3 is 16 residues long. Germline V lookup: CDR1 SGDLS, CDR2 YYNGEE. Unmatched junction bases numbered 7, after V lost 0 bases and J lost 6 bases.

This clonotype showed up many times. The chain uses TRBV4-1 and TRBJ1-2; the match to TRBD1 covers 8 bases. Per the germline V gene, CDR1 is MGHRA and CDR2 is YSYEKL. The CDR3 loop spans 15 amino acids. Losses at the gene ends were 1 base for V and 4 bases for J; bases not matched to a gene: 5. CDR3 DNA: TGCGCCAGCAGCCAAGGACAGGGGAGTTCCTATGGCTACACCTTC. It specifies CASSQGQGSSYGYTF.

Only a few counts were recorded for this clonotype. The V and J genes are TRBV2 and TRBJ1-2; D might be TRBD1 (6 bases). This CDR3 spans 12 amino acids. CDR1 and CDR2 from the germline V gene are SNHLY and FYNNEI. Trimming cost V 0 bases and J 8 bases, with 7 bases left between them. The CDR3 here is CASSEAGGGYTF. As DNA, the CDR3 is TGTGCCAGCAGTGAAGCAGGGGGGGGCTACACCTTC.

V gene TRBV5-1 combines with J gene TRBJ2-5, with TRBD2 identical over 9 bases. Germline CDR1 SGHRS, CDR2 YFSETQ. Trimming took 2 bases from V and 1 from J; bases not matched to a gene: 3. The CDR3 has 15 residues. The CDR3 DNA sequence: TGCGCCAGCAGCTTCCGGACTAGCGCCCAAGAGACCCAGTACTTC. It translates to CASSFRTSAQETQYF. Together with reference TRBV5-1 and TRBJ2-5, the CDR3 gives the full variable domain: KAGVTQTPRYLIKTRGQQVTLSCSPISGHRSVSWYQQTPGQGLQFLFEYFSETQRNKGNFPGRFSGRQFSNSRSEMNVSTLELGDSALYLCASSFRTSAQETQYFGPGTRLLVL.

This clonotype was seen ten or more times. The chain combines TRBV7-2 with TRBJ2-7; D unresolved. V gave up 5 bases and J gave up 7 bases, with 12 bases separating them. The CDR3 length is 12 residues. Germline V gene sequence: CDR1 SGHTA, CDR2 FQGNSA. The CDR3 spells CASSARSYEQYF. In nucleotides, the CDR3 is TGTGCCAGCAGCGCCCGGAGTTATGAGCAGTACTTC.